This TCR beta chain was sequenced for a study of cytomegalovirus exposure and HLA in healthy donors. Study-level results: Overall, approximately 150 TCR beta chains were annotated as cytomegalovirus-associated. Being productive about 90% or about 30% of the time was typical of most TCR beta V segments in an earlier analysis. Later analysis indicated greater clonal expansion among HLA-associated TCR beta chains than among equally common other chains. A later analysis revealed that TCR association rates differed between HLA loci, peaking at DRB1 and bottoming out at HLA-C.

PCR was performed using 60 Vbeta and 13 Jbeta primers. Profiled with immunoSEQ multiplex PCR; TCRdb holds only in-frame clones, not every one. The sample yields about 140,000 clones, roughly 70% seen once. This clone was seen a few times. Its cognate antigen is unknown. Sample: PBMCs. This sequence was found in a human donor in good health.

CDR3 DNA sequence: TGCGCCAGCAGCAATCCTGGGACTAAGGAGCAGTTCTTC. Its translation: CASSNPGTKEQFF. The chain is built from TRBV4-3 and TRBJ2-1; TRBD2 matches 7 bases. Losses at the gene ends were 5 bases for V and 10 bases for J; bases not matched to a gene: 8. This CDR3 has 13 residues. Germline V gene data show CDR1 as LGHNA and CDR2 as YSLEER.